One sample yielded the 12 T cell receptor beta chains listed below, sequenced in a study of T cell repertoires in cytomegalovirus infection. TCRdb reanalysed the reads using MiXCR and keeps one entry per CDR3 protein. The data show around 740,000 distinct CDR3 sequences, less than 40% seen once. The sequenced material came from PBMCs. These receptors came from a human donor in good health (CMV status not recorded). Some clones in this sample may be carry-over from other donors' samples.

This clonotype was detected many times. This chain uses TRBV7-6 with TRBJ2-7; 9 bases line up with TRBD2. With 3 bases clipped from V and 1 base from J, the junction kept 7 bases outside the gene matches. CDR1 is SGHVS, CDR2 FNYEAQ, per germline. The CDR3 contains 16 residues. The CDR3 is CASSFASGALSYEQYF. The CDR3 DNA reads as TGTGCCAGCAGCTTTGCTAGCGGGGCCCTTTCCTACGAGCAGTACTTC.

This clonotype was counted between two and nine times. The chain employs TRBV11-2 and TRBJ1-5; D remains unclear. Trimming shortened V by 5 bases and J by 3 bases, and 8 bases separated the two germline ends. Germline V CDR1 and CDR2: SGHAT, FQNNGV. The CDR3 contains 13 residues. CDR3: CASSPQHNQPQHF. For the CDR3, the DNA is TGTGCCAGCAGCCCCCAGCACAATCAGCCCCAGCATTTT.

This chain connects TRBV19 to TRBJ1-1; D uncertain. This CDR3 is 15 amino acids long. The V end was cut by 2 bases, the J end by 1 base, with 11 bases between. Per the germline V gene, CDR1 is LNHDA and CDR2 is SQIVND (reference sequence). CDR3 residues: CASSISRHPNTEAFF. The CDR3 region has the DNA TGTGCCAGTAGTATATCGAGACACCCGAACACTGAAGCTTTCTTT.

This clonotype has a handful of counts. The chain carries TRBV4-1 and TRBJ2-7; D is perhaps TRBD2 (6 bases). Trimming shortened V by 4 bases and J by 0 bases, and 16 bases separated the two germline ends. Germline V gene sequence: CDR1 MGHRA, CDR2 YSYEKL. There are 16 residues in the CDR3. CDR3 in DNA: TGCGCCAGCAGCCGAGCGGGCGGGACCAGCTCCTACGAGCAGTACTTC. It codes for CASSRAGGTSSYEQYF.

This chain uses TRBV27 with TRBJ1-1; 8 nucleotides line up with TRBD1. After removal of 5 bases from V and 2 bases from J, the junction contained 7 bases not matched to a gene. The CDR3 is made up of 15 amino acids. Germline V gene data show CDR1 as MNHEY and CDR2 as SMNVEV (reference sequence). The CDR3 coding sequence is TGTGCCAGCAGTCCCTGGACAGGGAGAAACACTGAAGCTTTCTTT. Protein sequence: CASSPWTGRNTEAFF.

Comment on this clonotype: One junction end does not reproduce the germline sequence, and a read error may be involved. The gene calls are TRBV6-5 and TRBJ2-5; D not certain. Germline-derived CDR1 and CDR2 are MNHEY and SVGAGI. The CDR3 runs 12 residues. The CDR3 DNA sequence: TGTGCCCGCAGTTACCTCGGCGGGACCCAGTACTTC. This translates into CARSYLGGTQYF.

V usage is TRBV24-1 and J usage is TRBJ1-5; TRBD1 matches 8 bases. J was trimmed by 0 bases and V by 9 bases; bases with no gene match: 3. The CDR3 is made up of 14 amino acids. CDR1 is KGHDR, CDR2 SFDVKD, per germline. The CDR3 here is CATAGQDSNQPQHF. The DNA for the CDR3 is TGTGCCACCGCGGGACAGGATAGCAATCAGCCCCAGCATTTT.

This clonotype has more than one count but fewer than ten. The genes are TRBV12-3 or TRBV12-4 and TRBJ2-1; weak D call: TRBD1 (6 bases). The CDR3 runs to 13 residues. Trimming took 1 base from V and 9 from J, leaving 10 bases between them. CDR3 nucleotides: TGTGCCAGCAGTTTAGGGACAGTGGTTGAGCAGTTCTTC. Encoded protein: CASSLGTVVEQFF.

This clonotype was seen more than once but under ten times. The CDR3 protein is CASSITRLLKNTEAFF. CDR3 DNA sequence: TGTGCCAGTAGTATTACCCGCCTTTTAAAGAACACTGAAGCTTTCTTT. This chain connects TRBV19 to TRBJ1-1; D is uncertain. Trimming removed 3 bases from V and 1 base from J, with 15 bases in between. This CDR3 region has 16 residues. CDR1 and CDR2 from the germline V gene are LNHDA and SQIVND (reference sequence).

This clonotype was observed a single time. Written as DNA, the CDR3 is TGTGCCAGCAGGCCGATAACGAGCTCCTACAATGAGCAGTTCTTC. Translation gives CASRPITSSYNEQFF. V gene TRBV6-1 combines with J gene TRBJ2-1; D is unresolved. Trimming pared 6 bases from V and 0 bases from J, leaving 12 bases between. This CDR3 region has 15 residues. Germline values: CDR1 MNHNS, CDR2 SASEGT.

This chain uses TRBV6-1 with TRBJ2-5; TRBD2 matches at 10 bases. Per the germline V gene, CDR1 is MNHNS and CDR2 is SASEGT. J gave up 5 bases and V 4 bases, and 7 bases lay outside the gene matches. CDR3 size: 15 residues. The DNA of the CDR3 is TGTGCCAGCAGTGTTGCTAGCGGGAGAACGGAGACCCAGTACTTC. The encoded protein is CASSVASGRTETQYF.

This clonotype was detected a few times. The chain joins TRBV24-1 to TRBJ2-5, with D hard to call. This CDR3 is 14 amino acids long. Germline V gives CDR1 KGHDR, CDR2 SFDVKD. The V end lost 3 bases, the J end lost 0 bases, and 7 bases lay between the germline ends. The CDR3 DNA is TGTGCCACCAGTGATCCCCGGCACCAAGAGACCCAGTACTTC. Amino acids: CATSDPRHQETQYF.